One sample yielded the 7 T cell receptor beta chains listed below, sequenced in a study of T cells in Graves' hyperthyroidism and ophthalmopathy. TCR beta CDR3 regions were amplified from RNA. Carried out on the TCR CDR3, a first-round RT-PCR used the HTBI primer set. TCRdb fed the multiplex PCR reads into MiXCR, producing one record per CDR3 protein. The profile shows over 700,000 distinct CDR3 sequences, around a third of them singletons. Input material: blood. The receptors stem from a woman between 40 and 55 years old with Graves' hyperthyroidism.

This clonotype was counted between two and nine times. The J gene is TRBJ1-2, the V gene TRBV6-6; D perhaps matches TRBD1 (5 bases). Trimming left V 5 bases short and J 4 bases short, with 11 bases between. Germline CDR1 and CDR2: MNHNY and SVGAGI (reference sequence). This CDR3 has 13 residues. The CDR3 nucleotides read TGTGCCAGCAGTCAACGACAGAGCTATGGCTACACCTTC. It codes for CASSQRQSYGYTF.

This clonotype was seen many times. One end of the junction fails to match germline, which may point to a read error. The chain joins TRBV29-1 to TRBJ1-1, with D tentatively TRBD1 (6 bases). Germline V gene sequence: CDR1 SQVTM, CDR2 ANQGSEA. CDR3 length equals 16 residues. In nucleotides, the CDR3 is TGCAGCGTTGAATGGGGGGGGCCTAAAGGACTGTGTGAGGGGATCTTT. It translates to CSVEWGGPKGLCEGIF.

The chain joins TRBV10-1 to TRBJ2-5; a weak D match, TRBD2 (6 bases). CDR3 length equals 16 residues. The germline V gene has CDR1 WNHNN and CDR2 SYGVQD (reference sequence). Trimming shortened V by 6 bases and J by 2 bases, and 19 bases separated the two germline ends. The CDR3 is CASSQVGLGGQETQYF. CDR3 sequence (DNA): TGCGCCAGCAGCCAAGTAGGGTTGGGGGGACAAGAGACCCAGTACTTC.

At least ten counts were recorded for this clonotype. This chain uses TRBV20-1 with TRBJ1-1, with no clear D. The CDR3 contains 12 residues. V lost 3 bases and J lost 4, with 9 bases in between. Germline V gene data show CDR1 as DFQATT and CDR2 as SNEGSKA (reference sequence). DNA of the CDR3: TGCAGTGCTAGTCACCGCGGCACTGAAGCTTTCTTT. Protein product: CSASHRGTEAFF.

This chain links TRBV11-3 with TRBJ1-6, with D perhaps TRBD1 (6 bases). Germline CDR1 SGHNT, CDR2 YENEEA. The CDR3 spans 15 residues. The ends were cut back, 5 bases at V and 7 bases at J, with 15 bases in the middle. The CDR3 DNA reads as TGTGCCAGCAGCCGAACAGGGTCGCGGAATTCACCCCTCCACTTT. Encoded protein: CASSRTGSRNSPLHF.

This clonotype has ten or more counts. The gene calls are TRBV20-1 and TRBJ2-7; the D is unclear. Trimming took 3 bases from V and 2 from J, leaving 14 bases between them. CDR1 and CDR2 (germline): DFQATT, SNEGSKA (reference sequence). There are 14 residues in the CDR3. The CDR3 sequence: CSASLDQVTYEQYF. In DNA, the CDR3 is TGCAGTGCTAGTCTAGACCAGGTTACCTACGAGCAGTACTTC.

This clonotype was seen a few times. The chain uses TRBV7-8 and TRBJ2-5, with D possibly being TRBD1 (5 bases). The V gene lost 1 base and the J gene lost 2 bases, with 8 bases spanning the gap. The germline V gene has CDR1 SGHVS and CDR2 FQNEAQ. This CDR3 contains 14 residues. CDR3 coding DNA: TGTGCCAGCAGCTTAGTACCAGGGCAAGAGACCCAGTACTTC. Protein sequence: CASSLVPGQETQYF.